The subject of this entry is one T cell receptor (beta chain). Its matching antigen is unknown. In TCRdb, the 5' RACE reads were re-called with MiXCR into one record per CDR3 protein. Of 550,000 to 700,000 distinct CDR3 sequences listed, less than 25% are singletons. The ends were cut back, 1 base at V and 5 bases at J, with 13 bases in the middle. This CDR3 region has 15 residues. Germline V gene lookup returns CDR1 SGHTA and CDR2 FQGNSA. The data stem from a study of identical twins. Findings and limits, study-wide: Zero-insertion findings could be partly confounded by invariant cells (MAIT and iNKT cells). Rather than following the same donors, the conclusions depended on cross-sectional statistical analysis. Insertion counts were lower in abundant cord blood beta clonotypes, a trend that memory repertoires did not show.

The sample was also reused in another study, on T cells expressing NK-cell markers.

The clonotype originates from a woman aged 18-29 years in good health. The sample taken for sequencing was PBMCs. The rearrangement uses TRBV7-2 and TRBJ2-3; D gene uncertain. CDR3 in amino acids: CASSLGLASEDTQYF. The CDR3 coding sequence is TGTGCCAGCAGCTTAGGGTTGGCATCTGAAGATACGCAGTATTTT.